These T cell receptor beta chains were read from a single sample in a study of T cell clones after liver transplantation. Sequenced by immunoSEQ multiplex PCR; TCRdb stores in-frame clones only, minus some. The sample lists 45,000 to 60,000 clones; roughly nine tenths were seen once. The specimen was CD8+ T cells from blood, collected 12 months after liver transplant. Source of these receptors: a human patient who received a liver transplant. The T cells may come from the graft donor. The CDR3 runs from the conserved cysteine through the conserved F or W. A D gene is named only where the DNA matches it firmly. Clone size, where shown, is once, few, many, or a class for clones that have expanded.

D gene | J gene | clone size | V gene | CDR3 DNA | CDR3 protein
NA | TRBJ2-2 | NA | TRBV6-6 | TGTGCCAGCAGTTACGAAGGGGTCTACGGGGAGCTGTTTTTT | CASSYEGVYGELFF
NA | TRBJ2-2 | NA | TRBV4-3 | TGCGCCAGCAGCCAAGGGCCTAGCACGGCCGGGGAGCTGTTTTTT | CASSQGPSTAGELFF
TRBD1 | TRBJ2-7 | NA | TRBV19 | TGTGCCAGTAGTATAAATACAGGGGGCCCCTACGAGCAGTACTTC | CASSINTGGPYEQYF
TRBD2 | TRBJ2-2 | NA | TRBV7-8 | TGTGCCAGCAGCTTATTCGTGACTAGCGGTACCGGGGAGCTGTTTTTT | CASSLFVTSGTGELFF
NA | TRBJ1-2 | few | TRBV7-9 | TGTGCCAGCAGCTTGGACAGCCCCTATTACTATGGCTACACCTTC | CASSLDSPYYYGYTF
TRBD2 | TRBJ2-2 | NA | TRBV9 | TGTGCCAGCAGCGTAGCCGCCGAGGGGCGGGAGGGCCGATTGGCCGGGGAGCTGTTTTTT | CASSVAAEGREGRLAGELFF
TRBD2 | TRBJ2-7 | NA | TRBV5-1 | TGCGCCAGCAGCTTGGCCGGGAGGGAATACGAGCAGTACTTC | CASSLAGREYEQYF
NA | TRBJ2-2 | few | TRBV5-4 | TGTGCCAGCAGCCTGGTACTCGGGGAGCTGTTTTTT | CASSLVLGELFF
NA | TRBJ2-1 | NA | TRBV25-1 | TGTGCCAGCAGTGAATTCGTTGGGTCGGAGCAGTTCTTC | CASSEFVGSEQFF
NA | TRBJ2-7 | NA | TRBV11-2 | TGTGCCAGCAGCGCCTTTCAGGGCCCCTACGAGCAGTACTTC | CASSAFQGPYEQYF
TRBD2 | TRBJ2-2 | NA | TRBV10-1 | TGCGCCAGCAGTGAGGGACTAGCAGACGGGGAGCTGTTTTTT | CASSEGLADGELFF
TRBD2 | TRBJ2-7 | NA | TRBV11-2 | TGTGCCAGCAGCTTAACTAGCGGGGTTAGCTCCTACGAGCAGTACTTC | CASSLTSGVSSYEQYF
NA | TRBJ1-5 | few | TRBV19 | TGTGCCAGTAGTTTGGACCCTTGGAGCAATCAGCCCCAGCATTTT | CASSLDPWSNQPQHF
NA | TRBJ1-1 | NA | TRBV9 | TGTGCCAGCAGCGTAACGGCAGTGAACACTGAAGCTTTCTTT | CASSVTAVNTEAFF
NA | TRBJ2-7 | NA | TRBV27 | TGTGCCAGCAGTTTTTACCCCGACAGCTCCTACGAGCAGTACTTC | CASSFYPDSSYEQYF
NA | TRBJ2-7 | NA | TRBV19 | TGTGCCAGTAGTGGACGAGGAGCCTACGAGCAGTACTTC | CASSGRGAYEQYF
NA | TRBJ2-7 | NA | TRBV14 | TGTGCCAGCAGCCCCTTTGAGGGTTACGAGCAGTACTTC | CASSPFEGYEQYF
NA | TRBJ1-1 | NA | TRBV4-1 | TGCGCCAGCAGCCAAGTAAAAACCACTGAAGCTTTCTTT | CASSQVKTTEAFF
NA | TRBJ1-3 | NA | TRBV6-6 | TGTGCCTGCGCCGAAGGGGGGCTGGCTTCTGGAAACACCATATATTTT | CACAEGGLASGNTIYF
NA | TRBJ2-7 | NA | TRBV7-6 | TGTGCCAGCAGCTCGGTATGGGAGCAGTACTTC | CASSSVWEQYF
NA | TRBJ2-7 | once | TRBV6-5 | TGTGCCAGCAGTTACTCGGGCAGGGCCTACGAGCAGTACTTC | CASSYSGRAYEQYF
NA | TRBJ1-3 | NA | TRBV15 | TGTGCCACCAGCAGGGGACCGAGCTCTGGAAACACCATATATTTT | CATSRGPSSGNTIYF
NA | TRBJ1-2 | NA | TRBV7-2 | TGTGCCAGCAGCCAGGGTCCAGGCGACGTCTATGGCTACACCTTC | CASSQGPGDVYGYTF
TRBD2 | TRBJ2-2 | NA | TRBV4-3 | TGCGCCAGCAGCCAAGATCGGGGGGCCGGGGAGCTGTTTTTT | CASSQDRGAGELFF
NA | TRBJ1-1 | NA | TRBV29-1 | TGCAGCGTTGGGGGCCCCGAGAGCACTGAAGCTTTCTTT | CSVGGPESTEAFF
NA | TRBJ1-1 | once | TRBV13 | TGTGCCAGCAGCTTAGGGGCGACGCCTTTCTTT | CASSLGATPFF
TRBD1 | TRBJ1-1 | NA | TRBV6-1 | TGTGCCAGCAGTGCAGCAGGGGGCGAGCCTACCTACAATGAAGCTTTCTTT | CASSAAGGEPTYNEAFF
TRBD2 | TRBJ2-1 | NA | TRBV27 | TGTGCCAGCAGTCGGGGGACTAGCGGGAGGAATGAGCAGTTCTTC | CASSRGTSGRNEQFF
TRBD2 | TRBJ2-3 | NA | TRBV6-5 | TGTGCCAGCAGTTTGGCGGGAGGGACCACAGATACGCAGTATTTT | CASSLAGGTTDTQYF
NA | TRBJ2-2 | NA | TRBV28 | TGTGCCAGCACCACCTCCCCCAGGGTGAACACCGGGGAGCTGTTTTTT | CASTTSPRVNTGELFF
NA | TRBJ1-1 | NA | TRBV6-6 | TGTGCCAGCAGTTATCGGGGAAGAGGGACTGAAGCTTTCTTT | CASSYRGRGTEAFF
NA | TRBJ1-1 | NA | TRBV4-1 | TGCGCCAGCAGCCAAGTAACACAGAACACTGAAGCTTTCTTT | CASSQVTQNTEAFF
NA | TRBJ1-2 | NA | TRBV7-8 | TGTGCCAGCAGTCCCCCCTTTCGATGGAGCAACTATGGCTACACCTTC | CASSPPFRWSNYGYTF
NA | TRBJ1-1 | once | TRBV4-1 | TGCGCCAGCAGCCAAGAGCTGGGGTTCACTGAAGCTTTCTTT | CASSQELGFTEAFF
TRBD1 | TRBJ1-1 | NA | TRBV27 | TGTGCCAGCAGACGCAAGGGACAGATGAACACTGAAGCTTTCTTT | CASRRKGQMNTEAFF
TRBD1 | TRBJ1-1 | NA | TRBV19 | TGTGCCAGTAGTATCGGACAGGGGAACACTGAAGCTTTCTTT | CASSIGQGNTEAFF
TRBD2 | TRBJ2-7 | NA | TRBV27 | TGTGCCAGCAGTTTAAAACTAGCGGGATACGAGCAGTACTTC | CASSLKLAGYEQYF
NA | TRBJ2-7 | NA | TRBV27 | TGTGCCAGCAGTATGGACCCCAAGTTGGTCCACGAGCAGTACTTC | CASSMDPKLVHEQYF
NA | TRBJ2-1 | once | TRBV6-1 | TGTGCCAGCAGTTATAACAATGAGCAGTTCTTC | CASSYNNEQFF
NA | TRBJ2-6 | NA | TRBV5-1 | TGCGCCAGCAGCACATGGACACCATCCTCTGGGGCCAACGTCCTGACTTTC | CASSTWTPSSGANVLTF
NA | TRBJ2-7 | once | TRBV11-1 | TGTGCCAGCAGCTTACGTAGGGGTAAGGGTATGGACGAGCAGTACTTC | CASSLRRGKGMDEQYF
NA | TRBJ2-7 | NA | TRBV4-3 | TGCGCCAGCAGCCAAGCGGACTATGGGTACGAGCAGTACTTC | CASSQADYGYEQYF
NA | TRBJ1-4 | once | TRBV5-1 | TGCGCCAGCAGCTTGGAGGGAGTAAATGAAAAACTGTTTTTT | CASSLEGVNEKLFF
NA | TRBJ2-6 | NA | TRBV19 | TGTGCCAGTAGTATAAGTGGCACTGGGGCCAACGTCCTGACTTTC | CASSISGTGANVLTF
NA | TRBJ1-5 | NA | TRBV19 | TGTGCCAGTAGTATAATTGAATACAATCAGCCCCAGCATTTT | CASSIIEYNQPQHF
NA | TRBJ1-5 | NA | TRBV7-9 | TGTGCCAGCAGCTCCCCCGATCAGCCCCAGCATTTT | CASSSPDQPQHF
NA | TRBJ1-2 | few | TRBV4-1 | TGCGCCAGCAGCCAGGGCGCAGACTATGGCTACACCTTC | CASSQGADYGYTF
NA | TRBJ2-2 | NA | TRBV2 | TGTGCCAGCAGTTATGGCGCCGGGGAGCTGTTTTTT | CASSYGAGELFF
NA | TRBJ1-1 | few | TRBV29-1 | TGCAGCGTTGAATGGGGAGGGTCTGAAGCTTTCTTT | CSVEWGGSEAFF
TRBD2 | TRBJ2-2 | NA | TRBV29-1 | TGCAGCGTCTCCGGGACTAGTCACACCGGGGAGCTGTTTTTT | CSVSGTSHTGELFF
TRBD1 | TRBJ2-5 | NA | TRBV28 | TGTGCCAGCAGTCCTCACATGAACAGGGGGCCGGGGGAGACCCAGTACTTC | CASSPHMNRGPGETQYF
NA | TRBJ2-1 | NA | TRBV11-2 | TGTGCCAGCAGCCGGGGCGACTTCCATGAGCAGTTCTTC | CASSRGDFHEQFF
TRBD2 | TRBJ2-7 | NA | TRBV7-7 | TGTGCCAGCAGCTTAGGCGGGGGTTACGAGCAGTACTTC | CASSLGGGYEQYF
NA | TRBJ2-7 | NA | TRBV19 | TGTGCCAGTAGTTCCAGGCCTGCCTACGAGCAGTACTTC | CASSSRPAYEQYF
TRBD2 | TRBJ2-3 | NA | TRBV27 | TGTGCCAGCGGACTAGCGGGGTACACAGATACGCAGTATTTT | CASGLAGYTDTQYF